What follows are 8 T cell receptor beta chains derived from one specimen sequenced in a study of OX40 agonist ivuxolimab in advanced cancers. Repertoires were generated with immunoSEQ multiplex PCR, while TCRdb's copy carries only in-frame clones and drops some. In the table there are about 61,000 clones, approximately 92% of which are singletons. Material: CD4+ or CD8+ T cells sorted from blood, obtained in a trial of the OX40 agonist ivuxolimab. The origin of the receptors is an adult with an advanced solid tumor such as melanoma, head and neck, liver or kidney cancer.

CDR3 residues: CASSEGTESNQPQHF. CDR3 nucleotide sequence: TGTGCCAGCAGTGAAGGGACAGAGTCCAATCAGCCCCAGCATTTT. V is TRBV28 and J is TRBJ1-5; 7 nucleotides agree with TRBD1. J was trimmed by 3 bases and V by 5 bases; bases with no gene match: 7. The germline V gene has CDR1 MDHEN and CDR2 SYDVKM. This CDR3 is built from 15 residues.

This clone was detected only once. The rearrangement links TRBV27 to TRBJ2-1, with 10 bases fitting TRBD1. CDR3 size: 16 residues. Per the germline V gene, CDR1 is MNHEY and CDR2 is SMNVEV (reference sequence). With V trimmed by 5 bases and J by 8 bases, 12 bases remained unmatched. The CDR3 region has the DNA TGTGCCAGCAGTAGAACCGGGACAGGGGATGGTCATGAGCAGTTCTTC. Its protein is CASSRTGTGDGHEQFF.

This clone was seen only once. The CDR3 loop is CATSTVQETQYF. The CDR3 coding sequence is TGTGCCACCAGCACCGTCCAAGAGACCCAGTACTTC. The chain joins TRBV15 to TRBJ2-5, with D unclear. Germline CDR1 is LNHNV and CDR2 is YYDKDF (reference sequence). V lost 4 bases, J lost 1 base, and 4 bases lay in between. The CDR3 length is 12 residues.

This clone is labeled medium-sized. V usage is TRBV4-1 and J usage is TRBJ1-5; D ambiguous. The V gene lost 0 bases and the J gene lost 5 bases, with 8 bases spanning the gap. This CDR3 contains 14 residues. In germline, CDR1 is MGHRA, CDR2 YSYEKL. For the CDR3, the DNA is TGCGCCAGCAGCCAAGAGACTCTGCATCAGCCCCAGCATTTT. Its protein is CASSQETLHQPQHF.

J is TRBJ2-3 and V is TRBV19; 10 bases line up with TRBD2. The trim removed 0 bases at V and 1 base at J, leaving 7 bases unmatched. The CDR3 has 18 amino acids. Germline V lookup: CDR1 LNHDA, CDR2 SQIVND (reference sequence). CDR3 in amino acids: CASSIDVGLAYRTDTQYF. DNA of the CDR3: TGTGCCAGTAGTATAGACGTGGGACTAGCGTACCGCACAGATACGCAGTATTTT.

V and J are TRBV15 and TRBJ1-1; D call uncertain. This CDR3 comprises 12 residues. The V end was cut by 3 bases, the J end by 10 bases, with 12 bases between. Per the germline V gene, CDR1 is LNHNV and CDR2 is YYDKDF (reference sequence). The CDR3 is CATSRRAPPAFF. DNA for the CDR3: TGTGCCACCAGCAGGAGGGCCCCCCCAGCTTTCTTT.

The V call is TRBV27, the J call TRBJ2-5; D possibly corresponds to TRBD2 (6 bases). The germline V gene encodes CDR1 MNHEY and CDR2 SMNVEV (reference sequence). Trimming took 4 bases from V and 9 from J, leaving 9 bases between them. This CDR3 has 11 residues. Written as DNA, the CDR3 is TGTGCCAGCAGTTACGGCGGGGCCCAGTACTTC. The encoded protein is CASSYGGAQYF.

The chain recombines TRBV7-9 with TRBJ2-3; 14 nucleotides line up with TRBD2. Germline CDR1 SEHNR, CDR2 FQNEAQ (reference sequence). The V and J ends lost 5 bases and 2 bases, in that order; junction bases with no gene match: 6. CDR3 length: 17 residues. Here the CDR3 DNA reads TGTGCCAGCAGCCCCCGACTAGCGGGAGGGTCCACAGATACGCAGTATTTT. As protein: CASSPRLAGGSTDTQYF.